This TCR beta chain was captured by sequencing in a study of blood T cell repertoires in COVID-19. About the study: In each case, the material was cDNA or gDNA derived from T cells, B-cell-depleted T cells, or PBMCs.

Authors' processing steps: Nucleated cell number was recorded as an estimate derived from reference gene primer amplification. This table comes from immunoSEQ multiplex PCR, and its TCRdb copy is limited to in-frame clones, with some not included. The DNA gave D and trimming, while V, J and clone size come from that table. The table lists 290,000 or so clones, around nine tenths of them singletons. Participants came from about 23 US areas, aged about 18 to 95 years. Allocation to cohorts depended on clinical history reported by the participants. The V and J ends lost 1 base and 4 bases, in that order; junction bases with no gene match: 10. CDR3 length equals 16 residues. Looked up from germline, CDR1 is MDHEN and CDR2 is SYDVKM.

The receptor comes from a woman aged 30 to 39 who had recovered from COVID-19. The chain employs TRBV28 and TRBJ2-7; 7 bases map to TRBD2. Material: PBMCs or T cells enriched from blood (not recorded which). CDR3 DNA sequence: TGTGCCAGCAGTTTATCGGGAGGCGGGAATAGGTACGAGCAGTACTTC. Its translation is CASSLSGGGNRYEQYF.